The TCR beta chain under discussion was sequenced for a study of blood T cell repertoires in COVID-19. At the level of the study: Sites across the United States, Italy and Spain contributed samples from acute and convalescent COVID-19. T cells, B-cell-depleted T cells, or PBMCs supplied cDNA or gDNA.

Authors' analysis steps: Amplification of reference gene primers was used by the study to estimate nucleated cell counts. Generated by immunoSEQ multiplex PCR, the TCRdb table keeps only in-frame clones and is missing some. The V and J calls and the clone size are those of that table, but D and trimming were determined from the DNA. The sample contains approximately 37,000 clones, 86% of which appear only once. The germline V and J ends were trimmed by 3 bases and 0 bases, with 11 bases remaining between them. The CDR3 is made up of 16 amino acids. Germline CDR1 reads SEHNR; CDR2 reads FQNEAQ (reference sequence).

The receptor was isolated from a man aged 45 to 65 in a cohort sampled during active COVID-19. The sequencing input was peripheral blood. This chain joins TRBV7-9 and TRBJ1-4; D gene uncertain. The CDR3, as DNA: TGTGCCAGCAGCTTGGCAGTCGGGACAACTAATGAAAAACTGTTTTTT. It codes for CASSLAVGTTNEKLFF.